The clone carrying this T cell receptor beta chain was detected only a few times. Its antigen is not identified. Germline values: CDR1 KGHSH, CDR2 LQKENI. V lost 4 bases to trimming and J lost 0 bases, with 4 bases between them. This CDR3 is 12 amino acids long. This sample was included in a study of cytotoxic CD8 clonotypes in ibrutinib-treated CLL. Study-level information: Complete response was seen in 2 patients and partial in approximately 25; approximately 12 progressed and about 15 stayed remitted after a median roughly 65 months. Averaging across samples gave roughly 280,000 productive templates and roughly 87,000 productive rearrangements.

This table comes from immunoSEQ multiplex PCR, and its TCRdb copy is limited to in-frame clones, with some not included. The sample includes tens of thousands of clones, approximately 71% of them seen just once. General study findings and limits: Clonality increased at ibrutinib response and stayed stable in sustained remission. At progression, however, it fell back toward baseline. Stable or contracted on treatment, public clonotypes were also uncommon.

J is TRBJ2-7 and V is TRBV18, with D hard to call. The sequence was obtained from a human donor with chronic lymphocytic leukemia. Here the sequenced sample was PBMCs, taken after 12 months of ibrutinib treatment. As DNA, the CDR3 is TGTGCCAGCTCACAAGACTCCTACGAGCAGTACTTC. Translation gives CASSQDSYEQYF.